A selection of T cell receptor beta chains follows, all from one sample in a study of T cell repertoires in cytomegalovirus infection. Using its own MiXCR run on the reads, TCRdb lists one record per CDR3 protein. Of about 230,000 distinct CDR3 sequences listed, roughly 22% are singletons. Sequences were obtained from CD8+ T cells from PBMCs. Every receptor here comes from a human donor in good health (CMV status not recorded). Some clones in this sample may be carry-over from other donors' samples. Both conserved end residues are trimmed from each CDR3. Each record gives: V gene, J gene, CDR3 protein.

TRBV29-1	TRBJ2-1	SVESLSGGADEQF
TRBV28	TRBJ2-1	ASSLSLYNEQF
TRBV5-6	TRBJ1-1	ASSAWTGINTEAF
TRBV19	TRBJ2-6	ASSRLNGANVLT
TRBV19	TRBJ1-1	ASYTGNTEAF
TRBV6-1	TRBJ1-1	ASSERHKTEAF
TRBV2	TRBJ1-1	ASSDYFPGTTEAF
TRBV2	TRBJ2-7	ASRGGQGNYEQY
TRBV2	TRBJ2-2	ASTEGTEGPGELF
TRBV4-1	TRBJ1-2	ASSLRQANYGYT
TRBV10-2	TRBJ1-1	ASSEDRVATEAF